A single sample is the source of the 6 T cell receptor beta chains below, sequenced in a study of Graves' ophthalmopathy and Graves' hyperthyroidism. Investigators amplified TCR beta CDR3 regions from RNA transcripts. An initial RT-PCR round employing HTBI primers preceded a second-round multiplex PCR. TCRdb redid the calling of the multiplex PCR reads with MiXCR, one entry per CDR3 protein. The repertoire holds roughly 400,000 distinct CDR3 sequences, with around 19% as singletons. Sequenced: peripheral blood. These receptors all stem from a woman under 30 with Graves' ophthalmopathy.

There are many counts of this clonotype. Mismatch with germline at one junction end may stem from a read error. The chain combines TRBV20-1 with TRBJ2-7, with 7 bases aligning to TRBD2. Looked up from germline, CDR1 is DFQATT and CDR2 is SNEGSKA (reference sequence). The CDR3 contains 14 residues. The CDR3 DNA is TGCAGTGCTGGAGATGGCCCCGGGAGGAGCGAGCAGTACTTC. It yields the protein CSAGDGPGRSEQYF.

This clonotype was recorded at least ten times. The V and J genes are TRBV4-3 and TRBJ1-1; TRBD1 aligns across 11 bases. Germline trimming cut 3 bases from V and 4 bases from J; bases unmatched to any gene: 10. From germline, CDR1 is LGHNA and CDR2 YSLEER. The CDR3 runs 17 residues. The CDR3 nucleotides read TGCGCCAGCAGCCACTTAGGGACAGGGGGAAAGGTCACTGAAGCTTTCTTT. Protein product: CASSHLGTGGKVTEAFF.

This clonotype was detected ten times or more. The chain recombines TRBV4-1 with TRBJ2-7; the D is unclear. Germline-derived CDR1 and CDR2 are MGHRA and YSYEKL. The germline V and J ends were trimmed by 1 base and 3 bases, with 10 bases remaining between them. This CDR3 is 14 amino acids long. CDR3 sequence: CASSQGAENYEQYF. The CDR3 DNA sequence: TGCGCCAGCAGCCAAGGAGCAGAAAACTACGAGCAGTACTTC.

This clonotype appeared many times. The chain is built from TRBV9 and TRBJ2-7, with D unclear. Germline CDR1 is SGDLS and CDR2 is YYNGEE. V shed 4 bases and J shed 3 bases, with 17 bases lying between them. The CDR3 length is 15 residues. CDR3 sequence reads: CASSLETSEFYEQYF. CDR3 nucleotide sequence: TGTGCCAGCAGCCTCGAGACAAGCGAATTCTACGAGCAGTACTTC.

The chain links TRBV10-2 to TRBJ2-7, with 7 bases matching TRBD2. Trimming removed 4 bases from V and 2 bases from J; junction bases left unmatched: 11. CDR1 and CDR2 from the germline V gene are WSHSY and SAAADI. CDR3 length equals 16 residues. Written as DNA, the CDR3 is TGCGCCAGCAGTGTAACTGGCGGGAGTAAAACCTACGAGCAGTACTTC. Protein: CASSVTGGSKTYEQYF.

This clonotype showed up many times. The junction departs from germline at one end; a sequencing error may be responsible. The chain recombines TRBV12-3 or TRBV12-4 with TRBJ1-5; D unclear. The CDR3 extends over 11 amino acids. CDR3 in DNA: TGTGCCAGCCAAGCCGATCAGGCCCAGCATTTT. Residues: CASQADQAQHF.